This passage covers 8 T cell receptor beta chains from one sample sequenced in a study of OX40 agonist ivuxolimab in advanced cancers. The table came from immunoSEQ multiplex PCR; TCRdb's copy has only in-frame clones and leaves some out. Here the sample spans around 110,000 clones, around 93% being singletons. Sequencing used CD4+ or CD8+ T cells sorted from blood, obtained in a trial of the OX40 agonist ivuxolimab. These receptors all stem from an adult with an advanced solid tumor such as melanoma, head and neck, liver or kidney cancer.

CDR3 DNA sequence: TGTGCCAGCAGCTACCTAACAGGGTTCGGCTACACCTTC. Protein product: CASSYLTGFGYTF. The chain employs TRBV2 and TRBJ1-2; a possible D gene is TRBD1 (6 bases). Trimming removed 6 bases at V and 8 bases at J, with 16 bases between. The germline gives CDR1 SNHLY, CDR2 FYNNEI. The CDR3 contains 13 residues.

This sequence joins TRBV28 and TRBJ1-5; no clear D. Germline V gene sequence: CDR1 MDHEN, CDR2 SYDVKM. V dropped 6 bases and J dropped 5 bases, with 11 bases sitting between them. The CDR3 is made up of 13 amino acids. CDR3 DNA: TGTGCCAGCAGCGCGAATTGGCATCAGCCCCAGCATTTT. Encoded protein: CASSANWHQPQHF.

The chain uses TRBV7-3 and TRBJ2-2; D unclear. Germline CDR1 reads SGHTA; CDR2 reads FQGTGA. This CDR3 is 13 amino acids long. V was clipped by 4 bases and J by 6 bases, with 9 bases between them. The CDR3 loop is CASSSTGAGELFF. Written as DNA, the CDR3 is TGTGCCAGCAGCTCCACTGGGGCCGGGGAGCTGTTTTTT. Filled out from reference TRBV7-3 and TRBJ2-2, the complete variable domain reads GAGVSQTPSNKVTEKGKYVELRCDPISGHTALYWYRQSLGQGPEFLIYFQGTGAADDSGLPNDRFFAVRPEGSVSTLKIQRTERGDSAVYLCASSSTGAGELFFGEGSRLTVL.

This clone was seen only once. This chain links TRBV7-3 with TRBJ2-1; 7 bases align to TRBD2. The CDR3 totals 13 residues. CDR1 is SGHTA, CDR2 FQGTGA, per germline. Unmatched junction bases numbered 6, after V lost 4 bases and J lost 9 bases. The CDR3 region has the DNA TGTGCCAGCAGCTCCGGACTAGTCTTTGAGCAGTTCTTC. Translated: CASSSGLVFEQFF.

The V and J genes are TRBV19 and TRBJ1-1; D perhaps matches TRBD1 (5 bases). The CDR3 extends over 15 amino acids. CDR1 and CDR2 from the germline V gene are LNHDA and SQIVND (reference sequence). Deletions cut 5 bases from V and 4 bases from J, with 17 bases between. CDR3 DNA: TGTGCCAGTAGTTTGGGACCTCTTTACAGCACTGAAGCTTTCTTT. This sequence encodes CASSLGPLYSTEAFF.

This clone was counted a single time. The CDR3 sequence is CASSFLSGGGDTQYF. Written as DNA, the CDR3 is TGTGCCAGCAGCTTCCTATCGGGAGGAGGAGATACGCAGTATTTT. The chain employs TRBV7-9 and TRBJ2-3; 7 bases map to TRBD2. Germline loops: CDR1 SEHNR, CDR2 FQNEAQ (reference sequence). The J segment lost 5 bases and the V segment lost 3 bases, leaving 8 bases of the junction unmatched. CDR3 length: 15 amino acids.

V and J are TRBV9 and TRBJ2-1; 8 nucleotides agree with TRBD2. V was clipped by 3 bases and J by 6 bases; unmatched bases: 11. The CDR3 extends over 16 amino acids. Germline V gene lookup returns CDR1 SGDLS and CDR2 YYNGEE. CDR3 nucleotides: TGTGCCAGCAGCGCCATAGGGACTAGGCTGGCCAATGAGCAGTTCTTC. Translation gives CASSAIGTRLANEQFF.

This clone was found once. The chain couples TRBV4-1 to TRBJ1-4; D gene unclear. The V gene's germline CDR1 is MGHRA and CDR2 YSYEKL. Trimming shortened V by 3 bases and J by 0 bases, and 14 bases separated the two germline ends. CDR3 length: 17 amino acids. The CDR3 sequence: CASSQETNAATNEKLFF. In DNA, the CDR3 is TGCGCCAGCAGCCAGGAAACAAATGCAGCAACTAATGAAAAACTGTTTTTT.